A single sample gave rise to the 26 T cell receptor beta chains below, sequenced in a study of blood T cells in healthy people across ages. The authors ran a second PCR of about 6 to 12 cycles using a sample-barcoded 5' primer and a J-beta primer mix. In TCRdb, the 5' RACE reads were re-called with MiXCR into one record per CDR3 protein. This table holds around 1,500,000 distinct CDR3 sequences, approximately 40% found once. Material for sequencing was blood. All receptors come from a woman between 18 and 29 years old in good health.

The rearrangement links TRBV20-1 to TRBJ1-5, with 9 bases that match TRBD1. The CDR3 totals 14 residues. Per the germline V gene, CDR1 is DFQATT and CDR2 is SNEGSKA (reference sequence). V dropped 5 bases and J dropped 7; count of bases not matched to a gene: 9. The CDR3 loop reads CSARQDRGWQPQHF. The CDR3 DNA reads TGCAGTGCTCGACAAGACAGGGGGTGGCAGCCCCAGCATTTT.

V and J are TRBV5-5 and TRBJ1-2; D not certain. V lost 1 base to trimming and J lost 8 bases, with 18 bases between them. The CDR3 totals 15 residues. In germline, CDR1 is SGHKS, CDR2 YYEKEE (reference sequence). The CDR3 coding sequence is TGTGCCAGCAGCTTGTATCAGAGTCTCCGTGGAGGCTACACCTTC. As protein: CASSLYQSLRGGYTF.

The chain uses TRBV5-1 and TRBJ2-1; 10 bases are shared with TRBD2. This CDR3 comprises 16 residues. The V and J ends lost 2 bases and 2 bases, in that order; junction bases with no gene match: 4. Germline lookup yields CDR1 SGHRS and CDR2 YFSETQ. CDR3 DNA: TGCGCCAGCAGCTTTTTCAGCGGGGGGGCCTACAATGAGCAGTTCTTC. As protein: CASSFFSGGAYNEQFF.

This clonotype has only a few counts. This chain connects TRBV20-1 to TRBJ1-4; D not resolved. Trimming took off 0 bases at V and 0 bases at J, with 8 bases between the two ends. This CDR3 contains 15 residues. Germline V CDR1 and CDR2: DFQATT, SNEGSKA (reference sequence). In DNA form, the CDR3 reads TGCAGTGCTAGAGATAAGTCGGCAACTAATGAAAAACTGTTTTTT. This codes for CSARDKSATNEKLFF.

This sequence joins TRBV11-3 and TRBJ2-1; no reliable D call. Germline CDR1 and CDR2: SGHNT and YENEEA. The CDR3 length is 15 residues. Trimming removed 3 bases from V and 7 bases from J, with 16 bases in between. The CDR3 protein is CASSFLRPVENEQFF. The CDR3 DNA reads TGTGCCAGCAGCTTTCTCCGGCCTGTAGAAAATGAGCAGTTCTTC.

The chain is built from TRBV5-1 and TRBJ2-5; TRBD2 aligns across 11 bases. This CDR3 comprises 15 residues. The germline V gene has CDR1 SGHRS and CDR2 YFSETQ. With V trimmed by 3 bases and J by 4 bases, 5 bases remained unmatched. The CDR3: CASSSHLAGGETQYF. In DNA form, the CDR3 reads TGCGCCAGCAGCTCACATCTAGCGGGGGGAGAGACCCAGTACTTC.

Here the CDR3 DNA reads TGTGCCACCAGTGAAGGAGCGAGACTAGCGTCCTCCTACAATGAGCAGTTCTTC. As protein: CATSEGARLASSYNEQFF. The gene calls are TRBV24-1 and TRBJ2-1, with 8 bases aligning to TRBD2. The length of the CDR3 is 18 residues. The ends lost 4 bases at V and 0 bases at J; junction bases unmatched: 10. Germline V gene data show CDR1 as KGHDR and CDR2 as SFDVKD.

V is TRBV28 and J is TRBJ1-2; the D is unclear. V was pared by 5 bases and J by 8 bases, with 6 bases between. This CDR3 has 10 residues. Germline V gene lookup returns CDR1 MDHEN and CDR2 SYDVKM. The CDR3 DNA reads as TGTGCCAGCAGTGGGCGGGGCTACACCTTC. This codes for CASSGRGYTF.

The chain carries TRBV7-9 and TRBJ2-1; 7 bases are shared with TRBD2. Germline values: CDR1 SEHNR, CDR2 FQNEAQ (reference sequence). Losses at the gene ends were 2 bases for V and 5 bases for J; bases not matched to a gene: 6. This CDR3 is built from 15 residues. CDR3 sequence (DNA): TGTGCCAGCAGCTTATTTGCGGGGGTTAACAATGAGCAGTTCTTC. It encodes CASSLFAGVNNEQFF. Full variable domain (missing parts from reference TRBV7-9 and TRBJ2-1): DTGVSQNPRHKITKRGQNVTFRCDPISEHNRLYWYRQTLGQGPEFLTYFQNEAQLEKSRLLSDRFSAERPKGSFSTLEIQRTEQGDSAMYLCASSLFAGVNNEQFFGPGTRLTVL.

The V and J genes are TRBV5-1 and TRBJ2-7; the D gene is possibly TRBD2 (7 bases). CDR1 SGHRS and CDR2 YFSETQ come from the germline V gene. This CDR3 has 14 residues. V lost 6 bases to trimming and J lost 4 bases, with 17 bases between them. Written as DNA, the CDR3 is TGCGCCAGCAAGGGGGGGAGCGGAGAGTACGAGCAGTACTTC. This sequence encodes CASKGGSGEYEQYF. Full variable domain (remainder filled in from reference TRBV5-1 and TRBJ2-7): KAGVTQTPRYLIKTRGQQVTLSCSPISGHRSVSWYQQTPGQGLQFLFEYFSETQRNKGNFPGRFSGRQFSNSRSEMNVSTLELGDSALYLCASKGGSGEYEQYFGPGTRLTVT.

The gene calls are TRBV28 and TRBJ2-4; a possible D gene is TRBD2 (6 bases). The germline V gene has CDR1 MDHEN and CDR2 SYDVKM. The CDR3 is 15 amino acids. V was cut by 7 bases and J by 0 bases, with 13 bases left in between. The CDR3 spells CASNGGSLAKNIQYF. CDR3 nucleotide sequence: TGTGCCAGCAACGGGGGATCCCTAGCCAAAAACATTCAGTACTTC.

This chain uses TRBV29-1 with TRBJ2-5; D is uncertain. CDR3 length: 12 amino acids. Germline V gene sequence: CDR1 SQVTM, CDR2 ANQGSEA. V lost 3 bases and J lost 1, with 6 bases in between. The CDR3 is CSVDGGQETQYF. DNA of the CDR3: TGCAGCGTTGATGGCGGCCAAGAGACCCAGTACTTC.

The chain combines TRBV7-3 with TRBJ2-1; TRBD2 is a possible D gene (6 bases). CDR3 length: 14 residues. The germline CDR1 and CDR2 sequences are SGHTA and FQGTGA. V lost 7 bases, J lost 4 bases, and 14 bases lay in between. Here the CDR3 reads CASTPGATYNEQFF. Here the CDR3 DNA reads TGTGCCAGCACTCCGGGAGCCACTTACAATGAGCAGTTCTTC.

This clonotype has more than one count but fewer than ten. The chain recombines TRBV20-1 with TRBJ2-3; perhaps TRBD2 as D (6 bases). The V gene's germline CDR1 is DFQATT and CDR2 SNEGSKA (reference sequence). This CDR3 has 14 residues. V was pared by 0 bases and J by 5 bases, with 12 bases between. DNA of the CDR3: TGCAGTGCTAGAGATGGGGGAGGCCTAGATACGCAGTATTTT. This gives the protein CSARDGGGLDTQYF.

A word on this clonotype: Sequence at one end of the junction differs from germline and may be a read error. The chain has TRBV6-1 and TRBJ1-5, with D possibly matching TRBD1 (6 bases). CDR1 MNHNS and CDR2 SASEGT come from the germline V gene. The CDR3 loop spans 16 amino acids. CDR3 coding DNA: TGTGCGAGCACTTCCCGACTGGGGGGCGGCAATCAGCCCCAGCATTTT. Translating gives CASTSRLGGGNQPQHF.

This clonotype was recorded a few times. The rearrangement uses TRBV21-1 and TRBJ2-7; the D segment call TRBD1 is taken from the table without a DNA check. TRBV21-1 is a pseudogene locus. The CDR3 is 15 amino acids. CDR3 sequence: CASSKRGRADHEQYF. The CDR3 bases are TGTGCCAGCAGCAAAAGGGGCAGGGCGGACCACGAGCAGTACTTC.

V usage is TRBV24-1 and J usage is TRBJ2-5, with TRBD2 matching 8 bases. V trimming: 8 bases; J trimming: 5 bases; junction bases outside the gene matches: 6. In germline, CDR1 is KGHDR, CDR2 SFDVKD. The CDR3 is 13 residues long. The DNA for the CDR3 is TGTGCCACCACTCCTCGGGAGGGTGAGACCCAGTACTTC. It specifies CATTPREGETQYF.

The rearrangement joins TRBV2 to TRBJ2-5; TRBD1 agrees at 8 bases. The DNA end favors TRBJ2-7, so the J call may be wrong. The CDR3 runs 15 residues. Germline CDR1 SNHLY, CDR2 FYNNEI. CDR3 region: CASRALTGVNGEQYF. CDR3 nucleotide sequence: TGTGCCAGCAGAGCCCTGACAGGGGTTAATGGCGAGCAGTACTTC.

The chain is built from TRBV10-3 and TRBJ2-5; D gene unclear. V was trimmed by 6 bases and J by 4 bases, leaving 12 bases between them. The CDR3 extends over 13 amino acids. Germline V gene data show CDR1 as ENHRY and CDR2 as SYGVKD. The CDR3 DNA reads TGTGCCATCAGGACACCCGGTGGAGAGACCCAGTACTTC. Amino acid sequence: CAIRTPGGETQYF.

This clonotype occurred a few times. The V gene is TRBV7-9, the J gene TRBJ1-2; 8 bases line up with TRBD1. The trim removed 8 bases at V and 4 bases at J, leaving 15 bases unmatched. The CDR3 sequence is 16 residues long. In germline, CDR1 is SEHNR, CDR2 FQNEAQ (reference sequence). The CDR3 DNA sequence: TGTGCCAGCTTTGGAGAGGACAGGGATAGTGTCTATGGCTACACCTTC. Protein: CASFGEDRDSVYGYTF.

This chain uses TRBV13 with TRBJ2-4, with 7 positions matching TRBD2. The J call is doubtful: the DNA matches TRBJ2-7 better. The CDR3 length is 14 residues. The germline CDR1 and CDR2 sequences are PRHDT and FYEKMQ (reference sequence). CDR3 bases: TGTGCCAGCAGCTTAGCGGGAGGTGTCAACGAGCAGTACTTC. This sequence encodes CASSLAGGVNEQYF.

The V call is TRBV20-1, the J call TRBJ1-1, with 9 nucleotides matching TRBD1. The V and J ends lost 1 base and 3 bases, in that order; junction bases with no gene match: 12. The CDR3 totals 17 residues. Germline V gene sequence: CDR1 DFQATT, CDR2 SNEGSKA (reference sequence). CDR3 region: CSARVGDRVFEDTEAFF. The CDR3 coding sequence is TGCAGTGCTAGAGTGGGGGACAGGGTCTTTGAGGACACTGAAGCTTTCTTT.

This clonotype was recorded at least ten times. V and J are TRBV29-1 and TRBJ2-7; D gene ambiguous. The CDR3 contains 16 residues. Germline CDR1 reads SQVTM; CDR2 reads ANQGSEA. V lost 4 bases and J lost 2, with 21 bases in between. In nucleotides, the CDR3 is TGCAGCGTTGCCCGTGGCGGCTCCCGGCTTACCTACGAGCAGTACTTC. Translation gives CSVARGGSRLTYEQYF.

This chain connects TRBV19 to TRBJ1-2; 9 bases fit TRBD1. This CDR3 region has 13 residues. J was trimmed by 7 bases and V by 6 bases; bases with no gene match: 6. In germline, CDR1 is LNHDA, CDR2 SQIVND (reference sequence). The CDR3 spells CASRLQGARGYTF. In nucleotides, the CDR3 is TGTGCCAGTAGGCTACAGGGGGCGCGTGGCTACACCTTC.

This chain joins TRBV28 and TRBJ2-4, with 7 nucleotides matching TRBD1. In germline, CDR1 is MDHEN, CDR2 SYDVKM. The V and J ends lost 5 bases and 13 bases, in that order; junction bases with no gene match: 17. The CDR3 spans 15 residues. The CDR3 loop is CASSPRKRDRLIQYF. Written as DNA, the CDR3 is TGTGCCAGCAGTCCCAGGAAACGGGACAGACTGATCCAGTACTTC.

The V gene is TRBV27, the J gene TRBJ1-6; no definite D call. Germline V gene lookup returns CDR1 MNHEY and CDR2 SMNVEV (reference sequence). Trimming took 6 bases from V and 7 from J, leaving 16 bases between them. The CDR3 has 15 amino acids. CDR3 bases: TGTGCCAGCAGGCACGACGGGAAAACCAATTCACCCCTCCACTTT. Translating gives CASRHDGKTNSPLHF.